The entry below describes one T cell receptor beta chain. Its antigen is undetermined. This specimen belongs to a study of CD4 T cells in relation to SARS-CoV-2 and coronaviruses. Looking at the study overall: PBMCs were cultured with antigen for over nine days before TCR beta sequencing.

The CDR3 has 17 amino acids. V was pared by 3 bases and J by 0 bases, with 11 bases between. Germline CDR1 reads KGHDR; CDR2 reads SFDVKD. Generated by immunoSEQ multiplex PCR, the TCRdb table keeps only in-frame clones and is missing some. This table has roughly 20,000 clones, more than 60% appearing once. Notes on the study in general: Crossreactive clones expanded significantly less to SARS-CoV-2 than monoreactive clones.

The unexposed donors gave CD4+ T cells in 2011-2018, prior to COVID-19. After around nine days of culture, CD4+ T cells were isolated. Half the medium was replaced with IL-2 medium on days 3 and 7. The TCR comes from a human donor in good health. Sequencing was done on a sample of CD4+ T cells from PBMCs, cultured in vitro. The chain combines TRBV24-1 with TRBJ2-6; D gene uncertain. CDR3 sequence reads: CATSDQRPTSGANVLTF. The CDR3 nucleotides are TGTGCCACCAGTGATCAAAGGCCGACCTCTGGGGCCAACGTCCTGACTTTC.